Listed here is a single T cell receptor (beta chain). Its antigen is currently unknown. This specimen belongs to a study of cytomegalovirus exposure and HLA in healthy donors. Findings of the study overall: Per a later analysis, under 20,000 TCR beta sequences showed association with HLA alleles at 0.05 false discovery rate.

A multiplex PCR was run with 60 Vbeta primers and 13 Jbeta primers. Profiled with immunoSEQ multiplex PCR; TCRdb holds only in-frame clones, not every one. The sample includes 180,000 or so clones, roughly three quarters of them seen just once. The CDR3 extends over 14 amino acids. The germline V gene has CDR1 SGDLS and CDR2 YYNGEE. V lost 0 bases and J 4 bases, leaving 10 bases between the germline ends. The TCR sequence derives from a woman aged 25 to 39 in good health and CMV-seropositive. Sequencing was performed on PBMCs. This sequence joins TRBV9 and TRBJ1-2; tentatively, D is TRBD1 (5 bases). The CDR3 here is CASSVAEGAYGYTF. The CDR3 DNA is TGTGCCAGCAGCGTAGCTGAAGGGGCCTATGGCTACACCTTC.